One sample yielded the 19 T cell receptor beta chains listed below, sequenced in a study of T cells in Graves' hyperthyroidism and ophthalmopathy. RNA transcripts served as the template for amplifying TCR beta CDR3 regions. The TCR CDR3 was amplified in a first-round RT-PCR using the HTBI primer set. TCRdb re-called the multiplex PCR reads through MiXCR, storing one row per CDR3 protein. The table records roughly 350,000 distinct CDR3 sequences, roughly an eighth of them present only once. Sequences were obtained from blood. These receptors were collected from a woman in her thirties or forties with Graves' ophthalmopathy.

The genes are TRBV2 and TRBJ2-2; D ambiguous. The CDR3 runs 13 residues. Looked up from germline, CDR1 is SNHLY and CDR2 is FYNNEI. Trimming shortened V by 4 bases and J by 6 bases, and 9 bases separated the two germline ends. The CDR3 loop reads CASSGSLPGELFF. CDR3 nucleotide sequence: TGTGCCAGCAGTGGTAGCCTACCCGGGGAGCTGTTTTTT.

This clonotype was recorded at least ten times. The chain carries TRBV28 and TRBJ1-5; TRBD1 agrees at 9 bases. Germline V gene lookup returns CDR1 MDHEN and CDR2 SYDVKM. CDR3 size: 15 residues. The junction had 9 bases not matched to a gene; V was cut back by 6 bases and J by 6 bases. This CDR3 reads CASRPHGDRAQPQHF. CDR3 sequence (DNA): TGTGCCAGCAGACCGCATGGGGACAGGGCTCAGCCCCAGCATTTT.

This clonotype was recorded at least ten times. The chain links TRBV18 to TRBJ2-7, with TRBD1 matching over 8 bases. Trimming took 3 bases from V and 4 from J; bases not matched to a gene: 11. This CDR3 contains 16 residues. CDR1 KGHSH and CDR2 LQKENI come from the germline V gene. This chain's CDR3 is CASSPTIWTGSYEQYF. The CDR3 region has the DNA TGTGCCAGCTCACCCACAATTTGGACAGGGAGTTACGAGCAGTACTTC. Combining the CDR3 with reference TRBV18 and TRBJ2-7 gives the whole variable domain NAGVMQNPRHLVRRRGQEARLRCSPMKGHSHVYWYRQLPEEGLKFMVYLQKENIIDESGMPKERFSAEFPKEGPSILRIQQVVRGDSAAYFCASSPTIWTGSYEQYFGPGTRLTVT.

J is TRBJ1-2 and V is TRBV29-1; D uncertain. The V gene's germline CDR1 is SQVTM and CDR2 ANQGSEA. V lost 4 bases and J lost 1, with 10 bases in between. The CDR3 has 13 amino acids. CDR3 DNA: TGCAGCGTTGCCACCGGGAGTAACTATGGCTACACCTTC. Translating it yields CSVATGSNYGYTF.

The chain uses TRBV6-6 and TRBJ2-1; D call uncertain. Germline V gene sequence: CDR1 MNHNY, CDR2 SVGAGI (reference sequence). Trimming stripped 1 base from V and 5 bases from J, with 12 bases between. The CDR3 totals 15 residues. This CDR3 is CASSYYPGVNNEQFF. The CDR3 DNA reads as TGTGCCAGCAGTTACTACCCGGGCGTCAACAATGAGCAGTTCTTC.

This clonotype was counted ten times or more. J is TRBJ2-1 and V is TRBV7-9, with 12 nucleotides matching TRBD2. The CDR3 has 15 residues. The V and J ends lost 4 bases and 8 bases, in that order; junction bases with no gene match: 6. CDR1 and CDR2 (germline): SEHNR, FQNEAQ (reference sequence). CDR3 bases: TGTGCCAGCAGCTATAGACTAGCGGGAGCCTATGAGCAGTTCTTC. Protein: CASSYRLAGAYEQFF.

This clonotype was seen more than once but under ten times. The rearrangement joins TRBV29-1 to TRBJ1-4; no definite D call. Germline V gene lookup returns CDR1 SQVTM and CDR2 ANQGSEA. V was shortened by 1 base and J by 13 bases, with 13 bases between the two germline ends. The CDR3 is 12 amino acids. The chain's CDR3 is CSVEGGVGALFF. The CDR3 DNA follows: TGCAGCGTTGAAGGGGGTGTTGGAGCACTGTTTTTT. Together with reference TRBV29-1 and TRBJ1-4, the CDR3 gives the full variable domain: SAVISQKPSRDICQRGTSLTIQCQVDSQVTMMFWYRQQPGQSLTLIATANQGSEATYESGFVIDKFPISRPNLTFSTLTVSNMSPEDSSIYLCSVEGGVGALFFGSGTQLSVL.

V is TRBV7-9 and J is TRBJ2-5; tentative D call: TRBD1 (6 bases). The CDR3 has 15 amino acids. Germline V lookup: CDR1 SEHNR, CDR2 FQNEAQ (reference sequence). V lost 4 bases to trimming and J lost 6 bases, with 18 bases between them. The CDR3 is CASSSDSSMEKTQYF. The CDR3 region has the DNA TGTGCCAGCAGCTCGGACAGTTCCATGGAGAAGACCCAGTACTTC. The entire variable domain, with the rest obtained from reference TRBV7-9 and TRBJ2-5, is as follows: DTGVSQNPRHKITKRGQNVTFRCDPISEHNRLYWYRQTLGQGPEFLTYFQNEAQLEKSRLLSDRFSAERPKGSFSTLEIQRTEQGDSAMYLCASSSDSSMEKTQYFGPGTRLLVL.

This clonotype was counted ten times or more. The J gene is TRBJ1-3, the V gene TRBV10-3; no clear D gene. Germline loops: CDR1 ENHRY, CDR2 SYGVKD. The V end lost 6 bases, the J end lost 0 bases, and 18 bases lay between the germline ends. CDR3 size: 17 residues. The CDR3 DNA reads TGTGCCATCAGCCTGGCCGGGATCACGAGCTCTGGAAACACCATATATTTT. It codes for CAISLAGITSSGNTIYF.

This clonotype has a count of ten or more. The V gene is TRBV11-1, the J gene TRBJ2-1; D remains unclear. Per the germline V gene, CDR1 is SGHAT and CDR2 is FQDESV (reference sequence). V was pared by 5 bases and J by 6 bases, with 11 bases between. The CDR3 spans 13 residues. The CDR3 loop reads CASSHPPLNEQFF. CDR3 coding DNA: TGTGCCAGCAGCCATCCCCCCCTCAATGAGCAGTTCTTC.

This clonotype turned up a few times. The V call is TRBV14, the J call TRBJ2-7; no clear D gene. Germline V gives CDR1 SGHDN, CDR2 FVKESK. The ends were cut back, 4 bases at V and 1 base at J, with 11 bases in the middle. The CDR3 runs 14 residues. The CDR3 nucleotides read TGTGCCAGCAGCCGAGAACATGGGTCCTACGAGCAGTACTTC. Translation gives CASSREHGSYEQYF.

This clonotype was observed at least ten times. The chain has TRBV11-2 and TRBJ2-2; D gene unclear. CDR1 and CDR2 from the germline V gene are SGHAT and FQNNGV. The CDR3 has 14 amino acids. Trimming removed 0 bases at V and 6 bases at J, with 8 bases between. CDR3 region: CASSLDSVSGELFF. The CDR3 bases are TGTGCCAGCAGCTTAGATTCAGTGTCCGGGGAGCTGTTTTTT.

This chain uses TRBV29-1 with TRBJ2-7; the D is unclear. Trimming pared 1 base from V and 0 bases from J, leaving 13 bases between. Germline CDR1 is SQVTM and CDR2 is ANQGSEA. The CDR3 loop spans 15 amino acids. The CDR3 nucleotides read TGCAGCGTTGAAGGTGACCAGGCTAGCTCCTACGAGCAGTACTTC. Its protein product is CSVEGDQASSYEQYF.

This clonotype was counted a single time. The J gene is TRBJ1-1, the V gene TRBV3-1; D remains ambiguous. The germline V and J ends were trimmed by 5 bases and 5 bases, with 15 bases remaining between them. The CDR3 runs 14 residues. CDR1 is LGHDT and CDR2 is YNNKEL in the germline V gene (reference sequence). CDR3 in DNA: TGTGCCAGCAGCGGACTGGGTGGGGAAACTGAAGCTTTCTTT. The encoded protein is CASSGLGGETEAFF.

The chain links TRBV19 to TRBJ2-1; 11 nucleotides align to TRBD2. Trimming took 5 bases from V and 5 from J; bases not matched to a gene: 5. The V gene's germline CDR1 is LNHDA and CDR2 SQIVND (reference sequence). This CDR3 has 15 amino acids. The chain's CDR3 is CASSVLLAGDNEQFF. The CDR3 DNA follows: TGTGCCAGTAGTGTCCTACTAGCGGGGGACAATGAGCAGTTCTTC.

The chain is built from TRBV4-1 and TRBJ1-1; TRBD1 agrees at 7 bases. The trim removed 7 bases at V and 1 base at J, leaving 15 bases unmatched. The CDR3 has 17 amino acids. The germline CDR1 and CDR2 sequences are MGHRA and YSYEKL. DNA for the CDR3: TGCGCCAGCACCCGACTACCCACAGGGGTGGGGAACACTGAAGCTTTCTTT. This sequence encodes CASTRLPTGVGNTEAFF.

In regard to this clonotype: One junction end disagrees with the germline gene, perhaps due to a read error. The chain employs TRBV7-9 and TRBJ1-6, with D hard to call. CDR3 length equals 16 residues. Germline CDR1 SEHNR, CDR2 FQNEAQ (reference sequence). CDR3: CASSATDWSVNSLLHF. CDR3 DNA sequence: TGTGCCAGCAGCGCGACGGATTGGAGCGTTAATTCACTCCTCCACTTT.

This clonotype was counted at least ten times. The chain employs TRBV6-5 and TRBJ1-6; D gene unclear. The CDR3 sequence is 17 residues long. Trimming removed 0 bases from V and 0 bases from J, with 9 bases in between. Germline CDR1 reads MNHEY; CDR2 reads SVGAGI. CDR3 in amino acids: CASSYSSLDSYNSPLHF. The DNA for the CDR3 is TGTGCCAGCAGTTACTCGTCGTTAGACTCCTATAATTCACCCCTCCACTTT.

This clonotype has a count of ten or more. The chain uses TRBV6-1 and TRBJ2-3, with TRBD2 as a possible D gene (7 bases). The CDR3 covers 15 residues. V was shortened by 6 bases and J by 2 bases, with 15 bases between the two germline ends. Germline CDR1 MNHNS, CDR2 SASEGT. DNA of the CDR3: TGTGCCAGCAGCGGGAGGACAGAAATCACAGATACGCAGTATTTT. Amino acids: CASSGRTEITDTQYF.